One and the same sample provided the 23 T cell receptor beta chains below, sequenced in a study of vaccination and CD4 T cells after COVID-19. Specified treatment: roughly 10-day PBMC culture with coronavirus spike peptide pools or control peptides (ViraFEST assay). The unexposed donor provided CD4+ T cells, which were taken before the COVID-19 pandemic (2011-2018). These receptors have no identified antigens. Cultured CD4+ T cells had their DNA profiled by the Oncomine TCR Beta short-read assay. TCRdb independently ran MiXCR on the PCR reads; one entry per CDR3 protein. Of roughly 5,300 distinct CDR3 sequences listed, about 34% are singletons. Input material: CD4+ T cells from blood, cultured in vitro. The receptor source for this set is a human donor in good health.

This clonotype occurred once. The gene calls are TRBV29-1 and TRBJ1-3; D gene uncertain. Germline V gives CDR1 SQVTM, CDR2 ANQGSEA. This CDR3 comprises 12 residues. V lost 3 bases and J 4 bases, leaving 7 bases between the germline ends. The CDR3: CSVDLGGNTIYF. In DNA form, the CDR3 reads TGCAGCGTTGATCTCGGAGGAAACACCATATATTTT.

This chain uses TRBV19 with TRBJ1-1; D unclear. V was clipped by 5 bases and J by 7 bases, with 8 bases between them. Germline V gene data show CDR1 as LNHDA and CDR2 as SQIVND (reference sequence). The CDR3 loop spans 11 amino acids. CDR3 protein: CASSFWGEAFF. CDR3 DNA: TGTGCCAGTAGTTTTTGGGGTGAAGCTTTCTTT. Full variable domain (outside the CDR3, taken from reference TRBV19 and TRBJ1-1): DGGITQSPKYLFRKEGQNVTLSCEQNLNHDAMYWYRQDPGQGLRLIYYSQIVNDFQKGDIAEGYSVSREKKESFPLTVTSAQKNPTAFYLCASSFWGEAFFGQGTRLTVV.

The rearrangement joins TRBV14 to TRBJ1-6, with unresolved D. Trimming pared 2 bases from V and 0 bases from J, leaving 14 bases between. Germline V CDR1 and CDR2: SGHDN, FVKESK. The CDR3 is 18 amino acids. The CDR3 nucleotides read TGTGCCAGCAGCCAACATAGGACTGCTCACTCCTATAATTCACCCCTCCACTTT. Translating gives CASSQHRTAHSYNSPLHF. Full variable domain (remainder filled in from reference TRBV14 and TRBJ1-6): EAGVTQFPSHSVIEKGQTVTLRCDPISGHDNLYWYRRVMGKEIKFLLHFVKESKQDESGMPNNRFLAERTGGTYSTLKVQPAELEDSGVYFCASSQHRTAHSYNSPLHFGNGTRLTVT.

The CDR3 DNA follows: TGTGCCAGCAGTTACCCGGACGGAGGATCCTACAATGAGCAGTTCTTC. Translated, it gives CASSYPDGGSYNEQFF. The V call is TRBV6-5, the J call TRBJ2-1; the D gene is possibly TRBD2 (5 bases). The CDR3 extends over 16 amino acids. Between the trimmed V and J ends, which lost 2 bases and 1 base, there was a span of 12 bases. CDR1 and CDR2 (germline): MNHEY, SVGAGI.

There are a few counts of this clonotype. This chain links TRBV2 with TRBJ1-2; D gene ambiguous. CDR3 length: 13 amino acids. The germline V and J ends were trimmed by 7 bases and 8 bases, with 17 bases remaining between them. Germline CDR1 and CDR2: SNHLY and FYNNEI. The CDR3 spells CASNRALPEGYTF. Here the CDR3 DNA reads TGTGCCAGCAACCGGGCCCTCCCGGAGGGCTACACCTTC.

The V and J genes are TRBV11-2 and TRBJ2-4; D unclear. Trimming took off 3 bases at V and 9 bases at J, with 12 bases between the two ends. This CDR3 is 13 amino acids long. Germline V CDR1 and CDR2: SGHAT, FQNNGV. DNA of the CDR3: TGTGCCAGCAGCTTGGGTTCGAGGAGCATTCAGTACTTC. Translation: CASSLGSRSIQYF.

The chain joins TRBV10-3 to TRBJ1-1; D is perhaps TRBD1 (6 bases). The CDR3 runs to 14 residues. Per germline, CDR1 ENHRY and CDR2 SYGVKD. Trimming cost V 0 bases and J 3 bases, with 8 bases left between them. DNA of the CDR3: TGTGCCATCAGTGAGTCAGGGGGGGACACTGAAGCTTTCTTT. This translates into CAISESGGDTEAFF.

The V and J genes are TRBV20-1 and TRBJ2-3; D ambiguous. Germline V CDR1 and CDR2: DFQATT, SNEGSKA (reference sequence). There are 14 residues in the CDR3. The V end lost 3 bases, the J end lost 0 bases, and 10 bases lay between the germline ends. DNA for the CDR3: TGCAGTGCTAGGGTGTCTCCTAGCACAGATACGCAGTATTTT. This encodes CSARVSPSTDTQYF.

V and J are TRBV20-1 and TRBJ2-7; D is possibly TRBD1 or TRBD2 (5 bases each). V lost 3 bases to trimming and J lost 6 bases, with 15 bases between them. The CDR3 sequence is 13 residues long. The germline CDR1 and CDR2 sequences are DFQATT and SNEGSKA (reference sequence). DNA for the CDR3: TGCAGTGCTAGCCCCCGGGACGTCAGCGAGCAGTACTTC. This sequence encodes CSASPRDVSEQYF.

This chain uses TRBV7-9 with TRBJ1-2; D possibly corresponds to TRBD1 (5 bases). Germline lookup yields CDR1 SEHNR and CDR2 FQNEAQ (reference sequence). V was clipped by 5 bases and J by 7 bases, with 20 bases between them. CDR3 length: 15 amino acids. DNA for the CDR3: TGTGCCAGCAGCCCCCCAGGGAATGGATTTGCTGGCTACACCTTC. Amino acid sequence: CASSPPGNGFAGYTF. The full variable domain, with the rest looked up from reference TRBV7-9 and TRBJ1-2, is DTGVSQNPRHKITKRGQNVTFRCDPISEHNRLYWYRQTLGQGPEFLTYFQNEAQLEKSRLLSDRFSAERPKGSFSTLEIQRTEQGDSAMYLCASSPPGNGFAGYTFGSGTRLTVV.

This clonotype was counted a few times. The CDR3 DNA follows: TGTGCCAGCAGTGAAGCTCCCCCGGGACTGCGATACGAGCAGTACTTC. Translated, it gives CASSEAPPGLRYEQYF. V is TRBV6-1 and J is TRBJ2-7; possibly TRBD2 for D (6 bases). Germline V gene sequence: CDR1 MNHNS, CDR2 SASEGT. The CDR3 has 16 residues. Trimming stripped 0 bases from V and 4 bases from J, with 16 bases between.

The chain couples TRBV7-8 to TRBJ2-5; tentatively, D is TRBD2 (5 bases). The CDR3 extends over 15 amino acids. The germline CDR1 and CDR2 sequences are SGHVS and FQNEAQ. V was clipped by 5 bases and J by 1 base, with 14 bases between them. CDR3 loop: CASSLPEGSQETQYF. The CDR3 DNA sequence: TGTGCCAGCAGCCTACCAGAGGGATCCCAAGAGACCCAGTACTTC.

The CDR3 coding sequence is TGCAGTGCTAGGACCCTTAATTCACCCCTCCACTTT. It codes for CSARTLNSPLHF. The chain carries TRBV20-1 and TRBJ1-6; D not resolved. This CDR3 region has 12 residues. Deletions cut 3 bases from V and 6 bases from J, with 6 bases between. The V gene's germline CDR1 is DFQATT and CDR2 SNEGSKA (reference sequence).

The V and J genes are TRBV19 and TRBJ1-5; D gene ambiguous. The CDR3 runs 13 residues. Between the trimmed V and J ends, which lost 8 bases and 1 base, there was a span of 9 bases. Germline V CDR1 and CDR2: LNHDA, SQIVND (reference sequence). The CDR3 DNA sequence: TGTGCCAGTGAACCGGGGAGCAATCAGCCCCAGCATTTT. Its translation: CASEPGSNQPQHF.

This clonotype was seen only a few times. The chain joins TRBV6-5 to TRBJ2-3, with a possible D match to TRBD2 (5 bases). V was trimmed by 0 bases and J by 0 bases, leaving 7 bases between them. This CDR3 is 15 amino acids long. Germline-derived CDR1 and CDR2 are MNHEY and SVGAGI. This CDR3 reads CASSYSGLSTDTQYF. In DNA, the CDR3 is TGTGCCAGCAGTTACTCTGGACTGAGCACAGATACGCAGTATTTT.

This clonotype was detected a few times. This chain joins TRBV30 and TRBJ1-1; a weak D match, TRBD1 (6 bases). The CDR3 length is 14 residues. V lost 3 bases, J lost 5 bases, and 16 bases lay in between. Germline CDR1 is GTSNPN and CDR2 is SVGIG (reference sequence). The CDR3 region is CAWSPGGRVTEAFF. The CDR3 region has the DNA TGTGCCTGGAGCCCGGGGGGGCGGGTTACTGAAGCTTTCTTT.

This rearrangement joins TRBV6-1 to TRBJ1-2; TRBD1 aligns across 7 bases. The CDR3 has 13 amino acids. Germline V gene sequence: CDR1 MNHNS, CDR2 SASEGT. Trimming removed 6 bases from V and 4 bases from J; junction bases left unmatched: 5. CDR3 nucleotide sequence: TGTGCCAGCAGGCGGGACAGACTCTATGGCTACACCTTC. This encodes CASRRDRLYGYTF.

The rearrangement links TRBV5-8 to TRBJ2-7; no clear D. V gave up 5 bases and J gave up 2 bases, with 11 bases separating them. The CDR3 totals 13 residues. Germline CDR1 and CDR2: SGHTS and YDEGEE. The CDR3 protein is CASSTGGAYEQYF. The CDR3, as DNA: TGTGCCAGCAGTACGGGTGGCGCCTACGAGCAGTACTTC.

The chain carries TRBV7-9 and TRBJ1-1; D unresolved. The CDR3 spans 10 residues. CDR1 SEHNR and CDR2 FQNEAQ come from the germline V gene (reference sequence). The V end lost 4 bases, the J end lost 8 bases, and 5 bases lay between the germline ends. CDR3 nucleotides: TGTGCCAGCAGCTGGGGAGAAGCTTTCTTT. Protein product: CASSWGEAFF.

This clonotype was detected a few times. This sequence joins TRBV19 and TRBJ1-2; 9 bases are a match to TRBD1. From germline, CDR1 is LNHDA and CDR2 SQIVND (reference sequence). V shed 4 bases and J 8 bases; nucleotides not matched to a gene: 5. This CDR3 spans 13 amino acids. CDR3 protein: CASSTGTGKGYTF. The CDR3 nucleotides read TGTGCCAGTAGTACCGGGACAGGGAAAGGCTACACCTTC. Supplemented by reference TRBV19 and TRBJ1-2, the full variable domain reads DGGITQSPKYLFRKEGQNVTLSCEQNLNHDAMYWYRQDPGQGLRLIYYSQIVNDFQKGDIAEGYSVSREKKESFPLTVTSAQKNPTAFYLCASSTGTGKGYTFGSGTRLTVV.

The chain uses TRBV12-3 or TRBV12-4 and TRBJ1-2; TRBD1 is a possible D gene (6 bases). This CDR3 is built from 11 residues. V was clipped by 5 bases and J by 8 bases, with 9 bases between them. The DNA of the CDR3 is TGTGCCAGCAGTCGCGGACAGGGCTACACCTTC. Encoded protein: CASSRGQGYTF.

This rearrangement joins TRBV4-1 to TRBJ2-3; 9 nucleotides match TRBD2. The junction had 10 bases not matched to a gene; V was cut back by 0 bases and J by 3 bases. Germline V gene lookup returns CDR1 MGHRA and CDR2 YSYEKL. CDR3 length: 18 residues. CDR3 in amino acids: CASSQDGGGVFTTDTQYF. CDR3 bases: TGCGCCAGCAGCCAAGACGGCGGGGGGGTATTTACTACAGATACGCAGTATTTT.

For the CDR3, the DNA is TGTGCCTGGATGAGACTAGCGGGCTACGAGCAGTACTTC. It translates to CAWMRLAGYEQYF. The chain carries TRBV30 and TRBJ2-7, with 10 bases aligning to TRBD2. The V gene's germline CDR1 is GTSNPN and CDR2 SVGIG (reference sequence). Trimming at V came to 4 bases and at J to 3 bases, leaving 3 bases not matched to a gene. The CDR3 spans 13 residues.